The source of this T cell receptor (beta chain) is a study of early stage breast cancer tumors. Study summary: Twelve of the 16 invasive tumors were ER+, PR+ and HER2-. Among some twelve ER+/PR+/HER2- tumors, eight were ductal, four lobular.

With respect to this clone: Its antigen is as yet unknown.

Per germline, CDR1 SQVTM and CDR2 ANQGSEA. The CDR3 runs 14 residues. Trimming shortened V by 6 bases and J by 6 bases, and 18 bases separated the two germline ends. Notes on the study in general: Blood repertoires resembled normal breast more than tumor. Compared with adjacent normal breast tissue, tumors showed 2 to 2.5-fold greater T cell density and higher clonality.

Clones were read by immunoSEQ multiplex PCR, and TCRdb kept only the in-frame ones, dropping some. The sample comprises 20,000 or so clones, about 76% of which are singletons, and 28% rests with the top ten. The genes are TRBV29-1 and TRBJ2-1; D is unclear. The origin of this receptor is a person in their sixties or seventies with breast cancer. The sample taken for sequencing was blood. The CDR3 coding sequence is TGCAGCGTGGGTCCGGCAGGTAACCCCAATGAGCAGTTCTTC. This codes for CSVGPAGNPNEQFF.